Listed below are T cell receptor beta chains from one sample, sequenced in a study of T cell responses to AZD1222 COVID-19 vaccine. Repertoires were generated with immunoSEQ multiplex PCR, while TCRdb's copy carries only in-frame clones and drops some. The sample contains 120,000 or so clones, around 90% of which appear only once. The sample consisted of peripheral blood, taken on day 0 of AZD1222 vaccination. These receptors all stem from an adult in good health. CDR3s include the opening cysteine and the closing phenylalanine or tryptophan. The order of the fields is CDR3 protein, CDR3 DNA, CDR3 length, clone size, V gene, J gene, D gene. A D gene is named only where the DNA matches it firmly. Size is stated for part of the rows, as once, few or many counts, or as a class when the clone is expanded.

CASSRDSNYEQYF	TGCGCCAGCAGCCGGGACAGCAACTACGAGCAGTACTTC	13	once	TRBV4-1	TRBJ2-7	TRBD1
CASSGSGVGNQPQHF	TGTGCCAGCAGTGGTTCCGGGGTCGGCAATCAGCCCCAGCATTTT	15	.	TRBV2	TRBJ1-5	.
CASSHGIGEETQYF	TGTGCCAGCAGTCATGGGATAGGAGAAGAGACCCAGTACTTC	14	.	TRBV6-5	TRBJ2-5	.
CASSLFRTASYEQYF	TGTGCCAGCAGCTTATTTAGGACAGCCAGCTACGAGCAGTACTTC	15	.	TRBV11-1	TRBJ2-7	.
CASSYANYGYTF	TGTGCCAGCAGTTACGCTAACTATGGCTACACCTTC	12	.	TRBV6-5	TRBJ1-2	.
CASSQVMGQETQYF	TGTGCCAGCTCCCAAGTTATGGGCCAAGAGACCCAGTACTTC	14	.	TRBV18	TRBJ2-5	.
CASSFRDRQETQYF	TGCGCCAGCAGCTTCCGGGACAGACAAGAGACCCAGTACTTC	14	.	TRBV5-1	TRBJ2-5	TRBD1
CASSQSAGNTIYF	TGTGCCAGCAGCCAGTCAGCTGGAAACACCATATATTTT	13	.	TRBV7-9	TRBJ1-3	.
CASSQDRGKGTQPQHF	TGCGCCAGCAGCCAAGATCGCGGGAAAGGGACTCAGCCCCAGCATTTT	16	.	TRBV4-1	TRBJ1-5	.
CASSPSGAGSNYGYTF	TGTGCCAGCAGCCCATCAGGGGCAGGGAGTAACTATGGCTACACCTTC	16	.	TRBV11-2	TRBJ1-2	.
CASAPRDRNQPQHF	TGTGCCAGCGCGCCCCGGGACCGTAATCAGCCCCAGCATTTT	14	.	TRBV27	TRBJ1-5	.
CASSWASSYEQYF	TGTGCCAGCAGTTGGGCCAGCTCCTACGAGCAGTACTTC	13	.	TRBV12-3/TRBV12-4	TRBJ2-7	.
CASSDVGRNEQFF	TGTGCCAGCAGTGACGTGGGACGCAATGAGCAGTTCTTC	13	.	TRBV6-4	TRBJ2-1	.
CASSQAEQGIYGYTF	TGCGCCAGCAGCCAAGCCGAGCAAGGGATCTATGGCTACACCTTC	15	.	TRBV4-3	TRBJ1-2	.
CASSPWDSLTGELFF	TGCGCCAGCAGCCCCTGGGACAGCCTCACCGGGGAGCTGTTTTTT	15	.	TRBV5-1	TRBJ2-2	TRBD1
CASREENQPQHF	TGTGCCAGCAGGGAGGAAAATCAGCCCCAGCATTTT	12	.	TRBV2	TRBJ1-5	.
CASSPSNYGYTF	TGTGCCAGCAGTCCATCCAACTATGGCTACACCTTC	12	.	TRBV2	TRBJ1-2	.
CASSQKGGYTF	TGTGCCAGCAGCCAGAAGGGTGGCTACACCTTC	11	.	TRBV3-1/TRBV3-2	TRBJ1-2	.
CASSPEGPEKLFF	TGTGCCAGCAGCCCGGAGGGACCCGAAAAACTGTTTTTT	13	.	TRBV7-3	TRBJ1-4	.
CASSQEWPRGSPLHF	TGTGCCAGCAGCCAAGAGTGGCCCCGGGGTTCACCCCTCCACTTT	15	.	TRBV4-2	TRBJ1-6	.
CASSLGGVVRNEQYF	TGTGCCAGCAGCTTAGGAGGTGTAGTAAGAAACGAGCAGTACTTC	15	.	TRBV7-2	TRBJ2-7	.
CATSDFADTQYF	TGTGCCACCAGTGATTTTGCAGATACGCAGTATTTT	12	.	TRBV24-1	TRBJ2-3	.
CASSSLSYNEQFF	TGTGCCAGCAGTAGCCTGTCCTACAATGAGCAGTTCTTC	13	.	TRBV6-6	TRBJ2-1	.
CATRGTGVDTEAFF	TGTGCCACCAGGGGGACAGGGGTTGATACTGAAGCTTTCTTT	14	.	TRBV24-1	TRBJ1-1	TRBD1
CASSPPGPLKTHGYTF	TGTGCCAGCTCACCACCGGGCCCTCTCAAAACTCATGGCTACACCTTC	16	.	TRBV18	TRBJ1-2	.
CASSLGSAGNTIYF	TGCGCCAGCAGCTTGGGGTCAGCTGGAAACACCATATATTTT	14	.	TRBV5-1	TRBJ1-3	.
CAISAGTPLHF	TGTGCCATCAGCGCCGGGACACCCCTCCACTTT	11	.	TRBV10-3	TRBJ1-6	.
CASSSQSQGVGEQYF	TGCGCCAGCAGCAGTCAATCCCAGGGGGTGGGCGAGCAGTACTTC	15	.	TRBV23-1	TRBJ2-7	TRBD1
CASSLQGVSGELFF	TGTGCCAGCAGTTTACAGGGTGTTTCCGGGGAGCTGTTTTTT	14	.	TRBV27	TRBJ2-2	.
CASSLDGPGTEAFF	TGTGCCAGCAGCTTAGACGGGCCTGGGACTGAAGCTTTCTTT	14	.	TRBV11-1	TRBJ1-1	.
CASSQVWAANSPLHF	TGCGCCAGCAGCCAAGTTTGGGCAGCTAATTCACCCCTCCACTTT	15	.	TRBV4-1	TRBJ1-6	.
CASSQRSGVNEKLFF	TGTGCCAGCTCACAACGGAGCGGGGTTAATGAAAAACTGTTTTTT	15	.	TRBV18	TRBJ1-4	.
CASSPRGSDEKLFF	TGTGCCAGCAGTCCCAGGGGAAGTGATGAAAAACTGTTTTTT	14	.	TRBV2	TRBJ1-4	.
CAWSSRTGKETQYF	TGTGCCTGGAGTAGCAGGACAGGGAAAGAGACCCAGTACTTC	14	.	TRBV30	TRBJ2-5	TRBD1
CATSRGIGYGYTF	TGTGCCACATCCAGGGGAATTGGCTATGGCTACACCTTC	13	.	TRBV12-3/TRBV12-4	TRBJ1-2	.
CATLGVPTLGEQFF	TGTGCCACCCTTGGTGTTCCCACTCTGGGTGAGCAGTTCTTC	14	.	TRBV7-9	TRBJ2-1	.
CASSGQQGTNEKLFF	TGTGCCAGCTCGGGCCAACAGGGAACTAATGAAAAACTGTTTTTT	15	.	TRBV18	TRBJ1-4	.
CASSKSAGGTEAFF	TGTGCCAGCAGTAAAAGCGCAGGGGGCACTGAAGCTTTCTTT	14	.	TRBV6-2/TRBV6-3	TRBJ1-1	TRBD1
CASSRQGAGYGYTF	TGTGCCAGCAGTAGACAGGGGGCAGGATATGGCTACACCTTC	14	.	TRBV2	TRBJ1-2	TRBD1
CASSQGTSGGAGEQFF	TGTGCCAGCAGCCAAGGGACTAGCGGGGGGGCCGGTGAGCAGTTCTTC	16	.	TRBV4-2	TRBJ2-1	TRBD2
CASSQEQGTNQPQHF	TGTGCCAGCAGCCAGGAACAGGGAACCAATCAGCCCCAGCATTTT	15	.	TRBV4-2	TRBJ1-5	.
CASSKPWQPPEQYF	TGTGCCAGCAGCAAACCGTGGCAGCCCCCTGAGCAGTACTTC	14	.	TRBV21-1	TRBJ2-7	.
CASSPTGTSGNTIYF	TGCGCCAGCAGCCCGACAGGGACCTCTGGAAACACCATATATTTT	15	.	TRBV4-3	TRBJ1-3	TRBD1
CASTLQENTEAFF	TGTGCCAGTACCCTACAAGAGAACACTGAAGCTTTCTTT	13	.	TRBV19	TRBJ1-1	.
CASRPSGDGEAFF	TGTGCCAGCCGGCCCTCAGGGGACGGTGAAGCTTTCTTT	13	.	TRBV19	TRBJ1-1	.
CASTTPSGSSYEQYF	TGTGCCAGCACCACCCCTAGCGGGAGTTCCTACGAGCAGTACTTC	15	.	TRBV7-9	TRBJ2-7	TRBD2
CASVGDPKNIQYF	TGTGCCTCCGTGGGGGACCCCAAAAACATTCAGTACTTC	13	.	TRBV19	TRBJ2-4	.
CASSPRTGGSETQYF	TGTGCCAGCAGCCCAAGGACAGGGGGATCGGAGACCCAGTACTTC	15	.	TRBV3-1/TRBV3-2	TRBJ2-5	TRBD1
CASRRAFTGGWSNQPQHF	TGTGCCAGCCGTAGAGCTTTTACCGGGGGATGGAGCAATCAGCCCCAGCATTTT	18	.	TRBV27	TRBJ1-5	.
CAWSPRREAFF	TGTGCCTGGAGTCCCCGGCGTGAAGCTTTCTTT	11	.	TRBV30	TRBJ1-1	.
CASRDPTRGNTIYF	TGTGCCAGCAGGGACCCCACCCGCGGAAACACCATATATTTT	14	.	TRBV6-5	TRBJ1-3	.
CASSKRGDYGYTF	TGTGCCAGTAGTAAGAGGGGCGACTATGGCTACACCTTC	13	.	TRBV19	TRBJ1-2	.
CATSYKTILSSGANVLTF	TGTGCCACCAGCTACAAAACGATACTGTCCTCTGGGGCCAACGTCCTGACTTTC	18	.	TRBV15	TRBJ2-6	.
CASSLRTSGEGYEQYF	TGTGCCAGCAGTTTACGGACTAGCGGGGAGGGGTACGAGCAGTACTTC	16	.	TRBV6-5	TRBJ2-7	TRBD2